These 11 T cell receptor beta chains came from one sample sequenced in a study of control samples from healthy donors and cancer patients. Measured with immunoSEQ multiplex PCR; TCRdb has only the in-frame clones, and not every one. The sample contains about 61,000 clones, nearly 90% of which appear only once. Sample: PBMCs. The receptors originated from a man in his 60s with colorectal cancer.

The CDR3 here is CASPWKMADTQYF. In DNA form, the CDR3 reads TGCGCCAGCCCGTGGAAAATGGCAGATACGCAGTATTTT. The chain is built from TRBV10-2 and TRBJ2-3; unclear D gene. CDR3 size: 13 residues. Germline CDR1 is WSHSY and CDR2 is SAAADI. Trimming took 8 bases from V and 4 from J, leaving 13 bases between them.

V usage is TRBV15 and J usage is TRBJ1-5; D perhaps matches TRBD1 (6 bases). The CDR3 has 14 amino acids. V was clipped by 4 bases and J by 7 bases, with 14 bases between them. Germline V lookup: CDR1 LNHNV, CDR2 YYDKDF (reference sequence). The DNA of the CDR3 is TGTGCCACCAGCACCCAGGGGTCGAGCCAGCCCCAGCATTTT. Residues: CATSTQGSSQPQHF.

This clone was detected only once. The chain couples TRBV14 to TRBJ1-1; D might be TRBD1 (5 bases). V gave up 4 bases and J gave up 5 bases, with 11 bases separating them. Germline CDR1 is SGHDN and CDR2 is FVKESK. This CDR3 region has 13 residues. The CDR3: CASSLLGGTEAFF. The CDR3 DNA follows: TGTGCCAGCAGCCTCCTGGGGGGAACTGAAGCTTTCTTT.

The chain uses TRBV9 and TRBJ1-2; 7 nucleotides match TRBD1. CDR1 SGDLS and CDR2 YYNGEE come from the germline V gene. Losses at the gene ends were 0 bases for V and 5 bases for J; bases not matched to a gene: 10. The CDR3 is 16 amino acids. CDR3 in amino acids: CASSVAPGQSLYGYTF. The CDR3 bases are TGTGCCAGCAGCGTAGCTCCGGGACAGTCACTATATGGCTACACCTTC.

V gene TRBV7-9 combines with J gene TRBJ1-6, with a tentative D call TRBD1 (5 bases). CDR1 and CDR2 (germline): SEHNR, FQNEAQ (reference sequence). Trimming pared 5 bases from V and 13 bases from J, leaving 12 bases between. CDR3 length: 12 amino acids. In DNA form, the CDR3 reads TGTGCCAGCAGCCCGGCCGGGACTCCCCTCCACTTT. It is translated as CASSPAGTPLHF. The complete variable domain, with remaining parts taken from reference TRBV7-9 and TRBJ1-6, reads DTGVSQNPRHKITKRGQNVTFRCDPISEHNRLYWYRQTLGQGPEFLTYFQNEAQLEKSRLLSDRFSAERPKGSFSTLEIQRTEQGDSAMYLCASSPAGTPLHFGNGTRLTVT.

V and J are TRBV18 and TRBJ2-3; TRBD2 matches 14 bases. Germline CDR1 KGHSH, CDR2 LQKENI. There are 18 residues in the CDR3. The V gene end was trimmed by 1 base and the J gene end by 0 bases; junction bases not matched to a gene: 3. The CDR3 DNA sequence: TGTGCCAGCTCACCACGCGGACTAGCGGGGGGTAGCACAGATACGCAGTATTTT. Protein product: CASSPRGLAGGSTDTQYF.

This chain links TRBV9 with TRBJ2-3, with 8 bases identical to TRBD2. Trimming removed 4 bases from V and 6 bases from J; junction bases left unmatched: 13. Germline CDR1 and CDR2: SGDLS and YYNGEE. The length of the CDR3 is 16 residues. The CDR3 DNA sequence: TGTGCCAGCAGCATTGGGACTAGAGGGTTGAGGGATACGCAGTATTTT. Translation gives CASSIGTRGLRDTQYF.

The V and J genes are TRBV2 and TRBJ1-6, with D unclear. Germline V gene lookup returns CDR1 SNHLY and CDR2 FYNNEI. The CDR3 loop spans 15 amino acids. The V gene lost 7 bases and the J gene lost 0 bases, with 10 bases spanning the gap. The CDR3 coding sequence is TGTGCCAGCATCCGCCGGAGCTCCTATAATTCACCCCTCCACTTT. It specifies CASIRRSSYNSPLHF.

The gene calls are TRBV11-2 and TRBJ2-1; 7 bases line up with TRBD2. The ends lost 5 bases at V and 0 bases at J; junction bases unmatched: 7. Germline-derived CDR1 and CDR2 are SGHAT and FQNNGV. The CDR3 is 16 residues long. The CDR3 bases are TGTGCCAGCAGCGCCTCAGCGGGGAGCTCCTACAATGAGCAGTTCTTC. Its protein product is CASSASAGSSYNEQFF.

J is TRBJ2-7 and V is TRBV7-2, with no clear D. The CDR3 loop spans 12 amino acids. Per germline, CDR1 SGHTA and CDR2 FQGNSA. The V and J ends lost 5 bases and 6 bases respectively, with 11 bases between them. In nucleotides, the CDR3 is TGTGCCAGCAGCCCTGGAAGGGTCGAGCAGTACTTC. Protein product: CASSPGRVEQYF.

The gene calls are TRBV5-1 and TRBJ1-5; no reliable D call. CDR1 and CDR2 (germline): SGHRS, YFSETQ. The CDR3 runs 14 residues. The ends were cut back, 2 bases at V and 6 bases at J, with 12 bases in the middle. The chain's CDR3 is CASSFTASGQPQHF. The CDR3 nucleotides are TGCGCCAGCAGCTTCACAGCGAGTGGTCAGCCCCAGCATTTT.